These 26 T cell receptor beta chains share one sample of origin, sequenced in a study of blood T cells in healthy people across ages (dated by TCRdb to 2014 to 2015). To prepare the library, 5' RACE was applied. The sequencer listed for this sample is Illumina HiSeq 2500. A second PCR of about 7 to 12 cycles was run with a J-beta primer mix and a sample-barcoded 5' primer. TCRdb reanalyzed the raw reads on its own, using fastp at Q25 for trimming and MiXCR for clone calling, and kept in-frame beta chains. All rows with the same CDR3 protein become a single entry with the most common DNA and genes. The sample table contains 600,000 or so distinct CDR3 sequences; only one count was recorded for around 31% of them. Less than 20% of the sample lies in the top ten. The specimen sequenced was blood. These receptors were collected from a woman aged 80 or older in good health.

This clonotype was observed at least ten times. The chain carries TRBV7-8 and TRBJ2-3; unclear D gene. Looked up from germline, CDR1 is SGHVS and CDR2 is FQNEAQ. Trimming stripped 2 bases from V and 2 bases from J, with 11 bases between. CDR3 size: 15 residues. CDR3 nucleotide sequence: TGTGCCAGCAGCTTACAGGAACTTCCCACAGATACGCAGTATTTT. It translates to CASSLQELPTDTQYF.

The sample holds one count of this clonotype. The chain joins TRBV15 to TRBJ2-7; 7 bases are shared with TRBD1. The CDR3 loop spans 15 amino acids. CDR1 LNHNV and CDR2 YYDKDF come from the germline V gene (reference sequence). Unmatched junction bases numbered 8, after V lost 5 bases and J lost 1 base. This chain's CDR3 is CATSARAQGSYEQYF. The DNA for the CDR3 is TGTGCCACCAGCGCCCGAGCACAGGGGTCCTACGAGCAGTACTTC.

The J gene is TRBJ2-1, the V gene TRBV7-2; 7 bases are a match to TRBD2. With 5 bases clipped from V and 6 bases from J, the junction kept 7 bases outside the gene matches. The length of the CDR3 is 14 residues. CDR1 SGHTA and CDR2 FQGNSA come from the germline V gene. The CDR3 sequence: CASSLPGLGNEQFF. Here the CDR3 DNA reads TGTGCCAGCAGCCTCCCTGGACTAGGCAATGAGCAGTTCTTC.

V is TRBV6-1 and J is TRBJ1-5, with 8 bases lining up with TRBD1. J lost 6 bases, V lost 5 bases, and 9 bases had no gene match. There are 15 residues in the CDR3. From germline, CDR1 is MNHNS and CDR2 SASEGT. Here the CDR3 DNA reads TGTGCCAGCAGTTTAGACAGGGGAGGACCTCAGCCCCAGCATTTT. This encodes CASSLDRGGPQPQHF.

This clonotype occurred many times. This chain uses TRBV12-5 with TRBJ2-7; no clear D. The CDR3 contains 11 residues. Trimming pared 6 bases from V and 3 bases from J, leaving 6 bases between. Germline V lookup: CDR1 LGHNT, CDR2 FRNRAP. CDR3 region: CASGTNYEQYF. The CDR3 DNA sequence: TGTGCTAGTGGAACCAACTACGAGCAGTACTTC.

The V and J genes are TRBV7-2 and TRBJ1-2; TRBD1 is a possible D gene (6 bases). The ends were cut back, 2 bases at V and 8 bases at J, with 9 bases in the middle. Per germline, CDR1 SGHTA and CDR2 FQGNSA. The CDR3 runs to 12 residues. The CDR3 region has the DNA TGTGCCAGCAGCTTATATCAGGGGGGCTACACCTTC. This codes for CASSLYQGGYTF.

Worth noting for this clonotype: With a much larger clone just one base away, this may be a read error. The rearrangement uses TRBV20-1 and TRBJ1-6; D may be TRBD1 (6 bases). V gave up 5 bases and J gave up 7 bases, with 21 bases separating them. Germline V gene lookup returns CDR1 DFQATT and CDR2 SNEGSKA (reference sequence). This CDR3 is 16 amino acids long. The CDR3 here is CSASSGGAAGNSPLHF. The CDR3 DNA reads as TGCAGTGCTTCTTCGGGGGGCGCAGCTGGGAATTCACCCCTCCACTTT.

This clonotype was observed at least ten times. V usage is TRBV5-1 and J usage is TRBJ2-7; D is undetermined. The germline V and J ends were trimmed by 4 bases and 0 bases, with 14 bases remaining between them. Germline V gene lookup returns CDR1 SGHRS and CDR2 YFSETQ. This CDR3 has 15 amino acids. Here the CDR3 reads CASSPATVFSYEQYF. CDR3 nucleotide sequence: TGCGCCAGCAGCCCAGCGACGGTTTTCTCCTACGAGCAGTACTTC.

The sample holds a few counts of this clonotype. The rearrangement uses TRBV29-1 and TRBJ1-1; unclear D gene. The CDR3 has 11 amino acids. The V and J ends lost 7 bases and 1 base respectively, with 7 bases between them. The germline CDR1 and CDR2 sequences are SQVTM and ANQGSEA. The CDR3 DNA follows: TGCAGCGCCTACAGGAACACTGAAGCTTTCTTT. Amino acid sequence: CSAYRNTEAFF.

This clonotype was observed a few times. This sequence joins TRBV20-1 and TRBJ2-3; D might be TRBD2 (7 bases). The CDR3 runs 14 residues. Trimming removed 2 bases at V and 6 bases at J, with 15 bases between. CDR1 and CDR2 (germline): DFQATT, SNEGSKA (reference sequence). The CDR3 nucleotides read TGCAGTGCTAGACGCGGGGGCCGGGGGGATACGCAGTATTTT. Its translation: CSARRGGRGDTQYF.

J is TRBJ2-3 and V is TRBV30, with 11 nucleotides matching TRBD2. Trimming cost V 4 bases and J 5 bases; bases outside gene matches: 14. Germline loops: CDR1 GTSNPN, CDR2 SVGIG (reference sequence). The CDR3 runs to 17 residues. The CDR3, as DNA: TGTGCCTGGACCAAGGGGTCTACTAGCGGGGGTGTAGATACGCAGTATTTT. Translated, it gives CAWTKGSTSGGVDTQYF.

The genes are TRBV2 and TRBJ1-5; 9 nucleotides line up with TRBD1. This CDR3 has 15 residues. V dropped 6 bases and J dropped 0; count of bases not matched to a gene: 3. CDR1 and CDR2 (germline): SNHLY, FYNNEI. The CDR3 DNA reads TGTGCCAGCAGAAGACAGGGGGTTAGCAATCAGCCCCAGCATTTT. Amino acids: CASRRQGVSNQPQHF.

This clonotype was seen at least ten times. This sequence may be a read error, since a much larger clone differs from it by one base. The V and J genes are TRBV4-2 and TRBJ2-1; the match to TRBD1 covers 7 bases. The J call may be incorrect, as the DNA end agrees better with TRBJ2-7. Germline V gene sequence: CDR1 LGHNA, CDR2 YNFKEQ. There are 17 residues in the CDR3. CDR3 coding DNA: TGTGCCAGCAGCGGATATAGGGGGCGAAGCTCCTACAATGAGCAGTACTTC. Amino acids: CASSGYRGRSSYNEQYF.

This clonotype was found many times. This chain joins TRBV12-3 or TRBV12-4 and TRBJ2-5; 7 bases are shared with TRBD2. V shed 3 bases, J shed 2 bases, and the junction held 9 bases outside the gene matches. The CDR3 runs 16 residues. CDR3 coding DNA: TGTGCCAGCAGTTTTTCTACTAGCGCGAATCAAGAGACCCAGTACTTC. Its translation: CASSFSTSANQETQYF.

Note on this clonotype: At one of its ends the junction is not consistent with the germline gene, which may arise from a read error. The CDR3 sequence is CSARDDRSYEQYF. The DNA of the CDR3 is TGCAGCGCTAGAGACGACAGGTCCTACGAGCAGTACTTC. This chain uses TRBV20-1 with TRBJ2-5; D is perhaps TRBD1 (6 bases). The J call is in doubt because the DNA end fits TRBJ2-7 better. This CDR3 has 13 residues. CDR1 is DFQATT and CDR2 is SNEGSKA in the germline V gene (reference sequence).

The rearrangement uses TRBV6-5 and TRBJ1-5; D is unclear. Between the trimmed V and J ends, which lost 6 bases and 4 bases, there was a span of 13 bases. This CDR3 region has 14 residues. Per the germline V gene, CDR1 is MNHEY and CDR2 is SVGAGI. CDR3 residues: CASRPDIFNQPQHF. As DNA, the CDR3 is TGTGCCAGCAGACCTGACATCTTTAATCAGCCCCAGCATTTT.

There are a few counts of this clonotype. The chain uses TRBV5-5 and TRBJ1-2; D is undetermined. Germline V CDR1 and CDR2: SGHKS, YYEKEE (reference sequence). The CDR3 has 14 amino acids. The V and J ends lost 0 bases and 7 bases respectively, with 13 bases between them. The CDR3 here is CASSLAADAVGYTF. CDR3 DNA sequence: TGTGCCAGCAGCTTGGCAGCTGACGCAGTTGGCTACACCTTC. Combining the CDR3 with reference TRBV5-5 and TRBJ1-2 gives the whole variable domain DAGVTQSPTHLIKTRGQQVTLRCSPISGHKSVSWYQQVLGQGPQFIFQYYEKEERGRGNFPDRFSARQFPNYSSELNVNALLLGDSALYLCASSLAADAVGYTFGSGTRLTVV.

This clonotype was found a few times. A much larger clone lies one base from this, so it may be a read error. V gene TRBV24-1 combines with J gene TRBJ2-5, with 8 bases lining up with TRBD2. Germline trimming cut 4 bases from V and 11 bases from J; bases unmatched to any gene: 17. Germline CDR1 and CDR2: KGHDR and SFDVKD. There are 16 residues in the CDR3. This CDR3 reads CATSDIGGDHYNEQYF. The CDR3 bases are TGTGCCACCAGTGACATCGGGGGGGATCACTACAATGAGCAGTACTTC.

V is TRBV7-3 and J is TRBJ1-1; no reliable D call. The ends were cut back, 5 bases at V and 3 bases at J, with 10 bases in the middle. CDR1 is SGHTA and CDR2 is FQGTGA in the germline V gene. The CDR3 is 13 residues long. CDR3 in DNA: TGTGCCAGCAGCCTGAATTCGGACACTGAAGCTTTCTTT. Its protein is CASSLNSDTEAFF.

This clonotype was picked up one time. The germline gene is not matched at one end of the junction; a read error may be the cause. The rearrangement joins TRBV20-1 to TRBJ1-2; D remains unclear. CDR1 DFQATT and CDR2 SNEGSKA come from the germline V gene (reference sequence). The CDR3 is 12 amino acids. The CDR3: CRASGLNYDYTF. In DNA form, the CDR3 reads TGCAGGGCTAGTGGTCTCAACTATGACTACACCTTC.

With respect to this clonotype: One end of the junction fails to match germline, which may point to a read error. This rearrangement joins TRBV5-1 to TRBJ2-5; TRBD2 might be the D (7 bases). CDR1 is SGHRS, CDR2 YFSETQ, per germline. The CDR3 loop spans 12 amino acids. The CDR3 DNA reads as TGCACCAGCAGCTCACAGGGAGGGGAGCAGTACTTC. Its protein is CTSSSQGGEQYF.

This clonotype occurred many times. The chain joins TRBV6-1 to TRBJ2-7, with TRBD2 matching over 11 bases. CDR3 size: 15 residues. Germline loops: CDR1 MNHNS, CDR2 SASEGT. V gave up 2 bases and J gave up 5 bases; unmatched junction bases: 5. CDR3 residues: CASSENSGGADEQYF. The CDR3 DNA is TGTGCCAGCAGTGAAAATAGCGGGGGGGCCGACGAGCAGTACTTC.

The chain employs TRBV4-3 and TRBJ2-1, with 9 bases matching TRBD1. This CDR3 contains 13 residues. CDR1 is LGHNA and CDR2 is YSLEER in the germline V gene. The V and J ends lost 1 base and 13 bases, in that order; junction bases with no gene match: 5. The CDR3 reads CASSQGTGETQFF. The CDR3, as DNA: TGCGCCAGCAGCCAAGGGACAGGGGAGACCCAGTTCTTC.

The V call is TRBV6-6, the J call TRBJ2-7, with 7 bases lining up with TRBD1. CDR3 length: 13 amino acids. Germline-derived CDR1 and CDR2 are MNHNY and SVGAGI (reference sequence). Losses at the gene ends were 4 bases for V and 6 bases for J; bases not matched to a gene: 6. The CDR3 sequence is CASSWRTGTEQYF. In DNA, the CDR3 is TGTGCCAGCAGTTGGAGGACAGGTACCGAGCAGTACTTC.

This clonotype showed up just a few times. V and J are TRBV5-4 and TRBJ1-5; maybe TRBD1 (6 bases). The germline V gene encodes CDR1 SGHNT and CDR2 YYREEE (reference sequence). CDR3 length equals 16 residues. Trimming left V 0 bases short and J 6 bases short, with 16 bases between. The CDR3 loop is CASSLAGAPPSQPQHF. As DNA, the CDR3 is TGTGCCAGCAGCTTGGCGGGGGCGCCTCCCAGTCAGCCCCAGCATTTT.

This sequence joins TRBV4-2 and TRBJ1-5, with a weak D call TRBD1 (5 bases). The germline V gene has CDR1 LGHNA and CDR2 YNFKEQ. The CDR3 has 16 amino acids. The V gene lost 1 base and the J gene lost 9 bases, with 19 bases spanning the gap. CDR3: CASSQVTAGGKRPQHF. The CDR3 DNA follows: TGTGCCAGCAGCCAAGTAACCGCTGGGGGAAAGCGGCCCCAGCATTTT.